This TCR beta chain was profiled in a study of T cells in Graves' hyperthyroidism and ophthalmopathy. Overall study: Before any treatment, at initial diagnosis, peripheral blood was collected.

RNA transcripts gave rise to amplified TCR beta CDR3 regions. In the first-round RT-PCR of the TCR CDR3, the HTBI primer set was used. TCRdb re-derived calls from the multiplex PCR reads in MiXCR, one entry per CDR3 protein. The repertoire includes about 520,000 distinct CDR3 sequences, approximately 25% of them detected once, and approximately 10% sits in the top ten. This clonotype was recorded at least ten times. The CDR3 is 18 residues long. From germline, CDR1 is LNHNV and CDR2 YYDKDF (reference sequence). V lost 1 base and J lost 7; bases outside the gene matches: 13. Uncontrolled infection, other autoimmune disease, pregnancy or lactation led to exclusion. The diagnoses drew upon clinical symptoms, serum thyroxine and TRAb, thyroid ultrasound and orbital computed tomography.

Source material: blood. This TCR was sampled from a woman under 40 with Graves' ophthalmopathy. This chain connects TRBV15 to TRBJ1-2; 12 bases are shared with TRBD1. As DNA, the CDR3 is TGTGCCACCAGCAGAGCTTTAGGGACAGGGGGCGGCGTGCGTGGCTACACCTTC. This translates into CATSRALGTGGGVRGYTF.